This TCR beta chain was documented in a study of glioma-infiltrating T cells after dendritic cell vaccination. Looking at the study overall: Autologous tumor lysate was loaded overnight onto monocyte-derived dendritic cells grown approximately 7 days with IL-4 and GM-CSF.

Deletions cut 4 bases from V and 4 bases from J, with 12 bases between. Germline-derived CDR1 and CDR2 are SGHDT and YYEEEE. CDR3 length equals 14 residues. Data came from immunoSEQ multiplex PCR; TCRdb stores just in-frame clones and leaves some out. The sample includes tens of thousands of clones, approximately 80% of them seen just once. The source is a human donor with glioblastoma. The sequencing here drew on blood, taken before dendritic cell vaccination. The rearrangement uses TRBV5-6 and TRBJ1-5; no reliable D call. The CDR3 loop reads CASSRLGDNQPQHF. The CDR3 coding sequence is TGTGCCAGCAGCCGTCTCGGGGATAATCAGCCCCAGCATTTT. Variable domain in full (rest from reference TRBV5-6 and TRBJ1-5): DAGVTQSPTHLIKTRGQQVTLRCSPKSGHDTVSWYQQALGQGPQFIFQYYEEEERQRGNFPDRFSGHQFPNYSSELNVNALLLGDSALYLCASSRLGDNQPQHFGDGTRLSIL.